These 3 T cell receptor beta chains share one sample of origin, sequenced in a study of blood T cell repertoires in COVID-19. Generated by immunoSEQ multiplex PCR, the TCRdb table keeps only in-frame clones and is missing some. In the table there are fewer than 85,000 clones, about 70% of which are singletons. Specimen: peripheral blood. All receptors derive from a man aged 60 to 75 with acute or convalescent COVID-19.

V is TRBV7-8 and J is TRBJ2-5; D perhaps matches TRBD1 (6 bases). In germline, CDR1 is SGHVS, CDR2 FQNEAQ. V was clipped by 5 bases and J by 3 bases, with 13 bases between them. The CDR3 totals 14 residues. The CDR3 region has the DNA TGTGCCAGCAGCGCCGACAGGACGGAAGAGACCCAGTACTTC. Residues: CASSADRTEETQYF.

CDR3: CASSLVPGGYNEQFF. The CDR3 nucleotides are TGCGCCAGCAGCTTGGTGCCCGGGGGGTACAATGAGCAGTTCTTC. This chain links TRBV5-1 with TRBJ2-1, with 7 bases matching TRBD2. V lost 0 bases, J lost 4 bases, and 4 bases stayed unmatched. The CDR3 runs 15 residues. The V gene's germline CDR1 is SGHRS and CDR2 YFSETQ.

The chain combines TRBV11-2 with TRBJ2-5; D not resolved. CDR1 is SGHAT, CDR2 FQNNGV, per germline. The CDR3 covers 12 residues. V was pared by 3 bases and J by 3 bases, with 5 bases between. The CDR3 loop is CASSLIEETQYF. As DNA, the CDR3 is TGTGCCAGCAGCTTGATAGAAGAGACCCAGTACTTC.